This is a list of T cell receptor beta chains from one sample in a study of blood T cell repertoires in COVID-19. Generated by immunoSEQ multiplex PCR, the TCRdb table keeps only in-frame clones and is missing some. The sample carries approximately 270,000 clones, around 93% recorded once. Sequenced material: PBMCs or T cells enriched from blood (not recorded which). The receptors here all came from a human donor in a cohort exposed to, infected with or recovered from COVID-19 (not recorded which). The donor label of this sample is uncertain. Both conserved end residues are part of each CDR3. A D gene is named only where the DNA matches it firmly. Clone size, where shown, is once, few, many, or a class for clones that have expanded.

d_gene	j_gene	abundance	v_gene	CDR3aa	CDR3nt
TRBD2	TRBJ2-7	NA	TRBV14	CASSLLAGSSYEQYF	TGTGCCAGCAGCTTATTAGCGGGGAGCTCCTACGAGCAGTACTTC
NA	TRBJ1-4	NA	TRBV25-1	CASSEGLSLNEKLFF	TGTGCCAGCAGTGAAGGGCTAAGTCTCAATGAAAAACTGTTTTTT
NA	TRBJ2-7	NA	TRBV5-6	CASSLAGIYEQYF	TGTGCCAGCAGCTTGGCCGGGATTTACGAGCAGTACTTC
NA	TRBJ1-2	NA	TRBV18	CASSPRTEPGSNGYTF	TGTGCCAGCTCACCAAGGACAGAACCAGGATCCAATGGCTACACCTTC
TRBD1	TRBJ2-2	NA	TRBV6-2/TRBV6-3	CASSYPRQGTGPGELFF	TGTGCCAGCAGTTACCCCCGACAGGGAACCGGGCCCGGGGAGCTGTTTTTT
TRBD1	TRBJ2-7	NA	TRBV2	CASSGTGEQEQYF	TGTGCCAGCAGTGGCACAGGGGAACAGGAGCAGTACTTC
NA	TRBJ2-7	NA	TRBV2	CASSEALGGLNYEQYF	TGTGCCAGCAGTGAAGCGCTTGGTGGGCTTAACTACGAGCAGTACTTC
NA	TRBJ1-4	NA	TRBV12-2	CASRRTGTGNEKLFF	TGTGCAAGTCGTCGGACCGGGACAGGGAATGAAAAACTGTTTTTT
NA	TRBJ1-2	NA	TRBV4-3	CASSPQGGGYTF	TGCGCCAGCAGCCCCCAGGGCGGAGGCTACACCTTC
NA	TRBJ2-6	NA	TRBV12-3/TRBV12-4	CASSPGANVLTF	TGTGCCTCCTCTCCTGGGGCCAACGTCCTGACTTTC
TRBD2	TRBJ2-7	NA	TRBV24-1	CATRGAGGSSYEQYF	TGTGCCACCAGGGGCGCCGGGGGGAGCTCCTACGAGCAGTACTTC
TRBD1	TRBJ1-1	once	TRBV14	CASSLRTGMNTEAFF	TGTGCCAGCAGCCTAAGGACAGGGATGAACACTGAAGCTTTCTTT
NA	TRBJ2-1	once	TRBV18	CASSPVVGGGYNEQFF	TGTGCCAGCTCACCCGTGGTTGGGGGCGGCTACAATGAGCAGTTCTTC
NA	TRBJ1-2	NA	TRBV7-9	CASSFETKSGYTF	TGTGCCAGCAGCTTTGAGACAAAGAGTGGCTACACCTTC
TRBD2	TRBJ2-1	NA	TRBV7-2	CASSLLPRGAVNEQFF	TGTGCCAGCAGCCTACTACCGCGGGGGGCGGTCAATGAGCAGTTCTTC
NA	TRBJ2-5	NA	TRBV12-3/TRBV12-4	CASSPPQAETQYF	TGTGCCAGCAGTCCGCCGCAAGCAGAGACCCAGTACTTC
NA	TRBJ2-7	NA	TRBV19	CASSGARAYEQYF	TGTGCCAGTAGTGGGGCCCGCGCCTACGAGCAGTACTTC
TRBD1	TRBJ1-5	NA	TRBV19	CASSILGTGNQPQHF	TGTGCCAGTAGTATATTGGGGACAGGCAATCAGCCCCAGCATTTT
NA	TRBJ2-4	NA	TRBV4-1	CASSQVGRGKNIQYF	TGCGCCAGCAGCCAAGTAGGCAGGGGCAAAAACATTCAGTACTTC
NA	TRBJ1-2	NA	TRBV11-2	CASSHGRVGYTF	TGTGCCAGCAGCCATGGGAGGGTTGGCTACACCTTC
NA	TRBJ2-7	once	TRBV25-1	CASSPPAGVYEQYF	TGTGCCAGCAGTCCCCCCGCCGGGGTCTACGAGCAGTACTTC
NA	TRBJ1-5	NA	TRBV19	CASTPYRSLGHSNQPQHF	TGTGCCAGTACCCCCTATCGCAGCTTGGGCCATAGCAATCAGCCCCAGCATTTT
NA	TRBJ1-2	few	TRBV12-3/TRBV12-4	CASSIRGTWGYTF	TGTGCCAGCAGCATTAGGGGTACGTGGGGCTACACCTTC
NA	TRBJ2-5	few	TRBV13	CASSLGRQVGTQYF	TGTGCCAGCAGCTTAGGCCGGCAGGTGGGGACCCAGTACTTC
NA	TRBJ1-5	NA	TRBV19	CASSIRGTGYNQPQHF	TGTGCCAGTAGTATTCGGGGAACAGGGTACAATCAGCCCCAGCATTTT
NA	TRBJ2-7	NA	TRBV11-2	CASSSEVTYEQYF	TGTGCCAGCAGCTCGGAGGTAACCTACGAGCAGTACTTC
TRBD2	TRBJ2-1	NA	TRBV30	CAWVGGYYNEQFF	TGTGCCTGGGTCGGGGGGTATTACAATGAGCAGTTCTTC
NA	TRBJ2-5	NA	TRBV11-2	CASSLEVRETQYF	TGTGCCAGCAGCTTAGAAGTCAGAGAGACCCAGTACTTC
NA	TRBJ1-2	NA	TRBV9	CASSPYYRGNYGYTF	TGTGCCAGCAGCCCCTATTATCGGGGGAACTATGGCTACACCTTC
TRBD1	TRBJ1-2	NA	TRBV7-8	CASSTSGDRGLLVGYTF	TGTGCCAGCAGCACCTCAGGGGACAGGGGGCTTCTAGTAGGCTACACCTTC
TRBD1	TRBJ1-2	NA	TRBV5-4	CASSFPDRVYGYTF	TGTGCCAGCAGCTTCCCGGACAGGGTGTATGGCTACACCTTC
NA	TRBJ2-3	NA	TRBV2	CASRAGATDTQYF	TGTGCCAGCAGGGCGGGGGCCACAGATACGCAGTATTTT
NA	TRBJ2-5	few	TRBV20-1	CSARVAEAQYF	TGCAGTGCTAGGGTCGCGGAGGCCCAGTACTTC
TRBD2	TRBJ2-5	NA	TRBV7-9	CASSLSIAGGQETQYF	TGTGCCAGCAGCTTAAGCATAGCGGGGGGCCAAGAGACCCAGTACTTC
NA	TRBJ2-7	NA	TRBV3-1/TRBV3-2	CASSHNYDEQYF	TGTGCCAGCAGCCATAATTATGACGAGCAGTACTTC
TRBD2	TRBJ2-7	NA	TRBV28	CASSSAGGEQYF	TGTGCCAGCAGTTCTGCGGGGGGCGAGCAGTACTTC
TRBD2	TRBJ2-2	NA	TRBV4-3	CASSQEASGANTGELFF	TGCGCCAGCAGCCAAGAAGCTAGCGGGGCGAACACCGGGGAGCTGTTTTTT
NA	TRBJ2-5	NA	TRBV5-1	CASSLGNRRETQYF	TGCGCCAGCAGCTTGGGGAACAGGCGAGAGACCCAGTACTTC
TRBD1	TRBJ1-2	NA	TRBV24-1	CATSELGQLTGYTF	TGTGCCACCAGTGAGCTGGGACAGTTGACGGGCTACACCTTC
NA	TRBJ2-7	NA	TRBV9	CASSEFSGPYEQYF	TGTGCCAGCAGCGAATTCTCGGGTCCTTACGAGCAGTACTTC
TRBD1	TRBJ1-1	NA	TRBV19	CASRPTGEDTEAFF	TGTGCCAGTAGGCCCACAGGGGAAGACACTGAAGCTTTCTTT
TRBD1	TRBJ2-7	NA	TRBV7-8	CASSERGTGPYEQYF	TGTGCCAGCAGCGAACGTGGGACAGGGCCCTACGAGCAGTACTTC
NA	TRBJ2-1	NA	TRBV19	CASSIDSGYNEQFF	TGTGCCAGTAGTATAGATTCGGGTTACAATGAGCAGTTCTTC
NA	TRBJ1-5	NA	TRBV10-3	CAIRDNRDQPQHF	TGTGCCATCAGGGATAACAGAGATCAGCCCCAGCATTTT
NA	TRBJ2-7	few	TRBV21-1	CAREGTGTEGPYEQYF	TGTGCCAGGGAAGGGACAGGGACGGAGGGACCGTACGAGCAGTACTTC
NA	TRBJ2-3	NA	TRBV24-1	CATSDEKGTQYF	TGTGCCACCAGTGATGAGAAGGGGACGCAGTATTTT
NA	TRBJ2-5	once	TRBV10-3	CAISELAARETQYF	TGTGCCATCAGTGAATTGGCGGCGCGGGAGACCCAGTACTTC
NA	TRBJ1-5	once	TRBV19	CASSITENQPQHF	TGTGCCAGTAGTATAACAGAAAATCAGCCCCAGCATTTT
NA	TRBJ1-6	NA	TRBV30	CAGGATYNSPLHF	TGTGCCGGGGGAGCCACCTATAATTCACCCCTCCACTTT
TRBD2	TRBJ2-7	NA	TRBV6-5	CASSRQRGYIYEQYF	TGTGCCAGCAGTAGGCAGCGGGGTTATATCTACGAGCAGTACTTC
NA	TRBJ1-5	NA	TRBV5-1	CASSPGSGANQPQHF	TGCGCCAGCAGCCCGGGGTCAGGGGCCAATCAGCCCCAGCATTTT
NA	TRBJ1-3	NA	TRBV27	CASSLCQGPGNTIYF	TGTGCCAGCAGTTTATGCCAGGGTCCTGGAAACACCATATATTTT
TRBD2	TRBJ2-1	NA	TRBV5-4	CASSWASGGAVVQFF	TGTGCCAGCAGCTGGGCAAGCGGGGGGGCGGTTGTGCAGTTCTTC
NA	TRBJ2-7	NA	TRBV27	CASSLGGVSYEQYF	TGTGCCAGCAGTTTAGGCGGGGTCTCCTACGAGCAGTACTTC
TRBD1	TRBJ2-2	NA	TRBV2	CASSATGINTGELFF	TGTGCCAGCAGCGCGACAGGGATTAACACCGGGGAGCTGTTTTTT
NA	TRBJ2-5	NA	TRBV27	CASSLRGGAGETQYF	TGTGCCAGCAGTTTAAGGGGGGGGGCCGGAGAGACCCAGTACTTC
TRBD2	TRBJ2-3	NA	TRBV4-3	CASSQNLRASGYTDTQYF	TGCGCCAGCAGCCAGAACCTTCGCGCTAGCGGATACACAGATACGCAGTATTTT
NA	TRBJ1-1	NA	TRBV19	CASFTGNTEAFF	TGTGCCAGTTTCACCGGGAACACTGAAGCTTTCTTT
TRBD1	TRBJ2-7	NA	TRBV5-1	CASSSNRGTSLEQYF	TGCGCCAGCAGCTCAAACAGGGGAACCTCCCTAGAGCAGTACTTC